The sequence of this TCR beta chain was determined in a study of Graves' ophthalmopathy and Graves' hyperthyroidism. A note on this clonotype: Its cognate antigen is unknown.

From RNA, the CDR3 regions of TCR beta chains were amplified and sequenced. Investigators did first-round RT-PCR with HTBI primers, then second-round multiplex PCR. TCRdb reprocessed the multiplex PCR reads with MiXCR, giving one entry per CDR3 protein. Among 200,000 to 250,000 distinct CDR3 sequences listed, 25% to 30% were seen once. General observations from the study: Appearing in blood as well were most expanded thyroid clonotypes above 0.001 frequency.

Trimming took 3 bases from V and 7 from J, leaving 12 bases between them. This CDR3 is built from 13 residues. Germline V lookup: CDR1 SGHVS, CDR2 FQNEAQ. This receptor was taken from a man in his fifties or sixties with Graves' ophthalmopathy. Sequenced: peripheral blood. The chain links TRBV7-8 to TRBJ1-2; the D gene is possibly TRBD1 (6 bases). As DNA, the CDR3 is TGTGCCAGCAGCTTCACAGGGACTCGTGGCTACACCTTC. Amino acid sequence: CASSFTGTRGYTF.